The 18 T cell receptor beta chains below come from one sample, sequenced in a study of response to subunit inactivated influenza vaccine. One entry per CDR3 protein results from TCRdb running MiXCR on the RT-PCR reads. The table lists hundreds of thousands of distinct CDR3 sequences, approximately 17% of them singletons. The sample in question was PBMCs from blood, obtained around 5 days after vaccination. Receptors originate from a man aged 50 to 59 who received an inactivated influenza vaccine.

This chain uses TRBV9 with TRBJ2-3; D might be TRBD2 (6 bases). Germline V gives CDR1 SGDLS, CDR2 YYNGEE. Trimming cost V 4 bases and J 2 bases, with 17 bases left between them. CDR3 size: 16 residues. CDR3 in DNA: TGTGCCAGCAGCACACTTAGCGGAACCAACACAGATACGCAGTATTTT. Translated: CASSTLSGTNTDTQYF.

This clonotype came up a few times. The chain has TRBV5-1 and TRBJ2-6; 9 bases match TRBD1. The trim removed 1 base at V and 4 bases at J, leaving 6 bases unmatched. Germline V gene data show CDR1 as SGHRS and CDR2 as YFSETQ. The CDR3 spans 17 residues. CDR3 coding DNA: TGCGCCAGCAGCTTGTGGGGACAGGGTTCCGGGGCCAACGTCCTGACTTTC. The encoded protein is CASSLWGQGSGANVLTF.

This clonotype was counted between two and nine times. The rearrangement joins TRBV4-1 to TRBJ2-7; weak D call: TRBD2 (6 bases). Trimming removed 1 base from V and 6 bases from J, with 10 bases in between. CDR3 length: 13 amino acids. The V gene's germline CDR1 is MGHRA and CDR2 YSYEKL. Written as DNA, the CDR3 is TGCGCCAGCAGCCAAGTCGGGGGTTTCGAGCAGTACTTC. Residues: CASSQVGGFEQYF.

V usage is TRBV3-1 and J usage is TRBJ2-3; tentatively, D is TRBD1 (6 bases). Trimming shortened V by 0 bases and J by 2 bases, and 18 bases separated the two germline ends. Germline V gives CDR1 LGHDT, CDR2 YNNKEL (reference sequence). The CDR3 is made up of 18 amino acids. This chain's CDR3 is CASSQDLMGATYTDTQYF. The CDR3 bases are TGTGCCAGCAGCCAAGACCTCATGGGGGCTACCTACACAGATACGCAGTATTTT.

This chain links TRBV6-2 or TRBV6-3 with TRBJ1-5, with D possibly matching TRBD1 (5 bases). CDR1 MNHEY and CDR2 SVGEGT come from the germline V gene. Trimming took 4 bases from V and 7 from J, leaving 17 bases between them. This CDR3 has 15 amino acids. The CDR3 DNA follows: TGTGCCAGCAGTTGGGGCCCGGACATGGGGCAGCCCCAGCATTTT. Amino acids: CASSWGPDMGQPQHF.

This chain joins TRBV28 and TRBJ2-5; D is unresolved. This CDR3 has 12 amino acids. Looked up from germline, CDR1 is MDHEN and CDR2 is SYDVKM. Trimming removed 3 bases from V and 5 bases from J, with 7 bases in between. The CDR3 reads CASSFQRETQYF. CDR3 coding DNA: TGTGCCAGCAGTTTTCAGCGTGAGACCCAGTACTTC.

This clonotype was recorded many times. The gene calls are TRBV29-1 and TRBJ2-3; 12 positions match TRBD1. Trimming cost V 7 bases and J 6 bases; bases outside gene matches: 5. The CDR3 contains 13 residues. The V gene's germline CDR1 is SQVTM and CDR2 ANQGSEA. The CDR3 sequence: CSAAGQGADTQYF. The CDR3 DNA follows: TGCAGCGCAGCGGGACAGGGGGCTGATACGCAGTATTTT.

J is TRBJ2-5 and V is TRBV28, with TRBD2 matching 7 bases. Trimming took 6 bases from V and 7 from J; bases not matched to a gene: 8. The V gene's germline CDR1 is MDHEN and CDR2 SYDVKM. This CDR3 comprises 13 residues. This CDR3 is CASRSDPGGTQYF. In nucleotides, the CDR3 is TGTGCCAGCAGATCTGACCCGGGGGGGACCCAGTACTTC.

This clonotype appeared many times. This rearrangement joins TRBV4-2 to TRBJ1-3, with D unclear. The CDR3 runs 16 residues. V lost 1 base and J lost 0, with 10 bases in between. The V gene's germline CDR1 is LGHNA and CDR2 YNFKEQ. CDR3 region: CASSQVDASSGNTIYF. CDR3 in DNA: TGTGCCAGCAGCCAAGTTGATGCCAGCTCTGGAAACACCATATATTTT.

The chain is built from TRBV7-3 and TRBJ2-7, with D possibly TRBD2 on 6 matching bases. The CDR3 consists of 14 residues. Between the trimmed V and J ends, which lost 5 bases and 6 bases, there was a span of 17 bases. Looked up from germline, CDR1 is SGHTA and CDR2 is FQGTGA. As DNA, the CDR3 is TGTGCCAGCAGCCCTGGAGGGCTGAGTGGCGAGCAGTACTTC. Translated, it gives CASSPGGLSGEQYF.

This chain links TRBV12-3 or TRBV12-4 with TRBJ1-4, with D hard to call. This CDR3 region has 14 residues. V was pared by 2 bases and J by 0 bases, with 4 bases between. CDR3 sequence reads: CASSLWATNEKLFF. The CDR3 DNA sequence: TGTGCCAGCAGTTTATGGGCAACTAATGAAAAACTGTTTTTT.

This clonotype was seen ten or more times. The chain carries TRBV5-1 and TRBJ2-1, with D tentatively TRBD1 or TRBD2 (5 bases each). Germline V gene data show CDR1 as SGHRS and CDR2 as YFSETQ. The CDR3 has 15 residues. The germline V and J ends were trimmed by 0 bases and 2 bases, with 9 bases remaining between them. In DNA, the CDR3 is TGCGCCAGCAGCTTGGTGGGGGTCGCCTACAATGAGCAGTTCTTC. Amino acids: CASSLVGVAYNEQFF.

This clonotype was recorded a few times. The chain has TRBV11-2 and TRBJ2-7; D remains unclear. Germline CDR1 is SGHAT and CDR2 is FQNNGV. Trimming shortened V by 1 base and J by 4 bases, and 11 bases separated the two germline ends. The CDR3 sequence is 14 residues long. CDR3 nucleotides: TGTGCCAGCAGCTTAGTGGGCATCTTTTACGAGCAGTACTTC. This encodes CASSLVGIFYEQYF.

This clonotype appeared a few times. The chain couples TRBV11-2 to TRBJ2-7, with D unclear. The CDR3 has 13 residues. Germline V CDR1 and CDR2: SGHAT, FQNNGV. V lost 5 bases and J 5 bases, leaving 13 bases between the germline ends. As DNA, the CDR3 is TGTGCCAGCAGCCACGTCGAGATTCACGAGCAGTACTTC. Encoded protein: CASSHVEIHEQYF.

The V and J genes are TRBV28 and TRBJ2-5, with D perhaps matching TRBD1 (6 bases). Germline V gene sequence: CDR1 MDHEN, CDR2 SYDVKM. The V end was cut by 5 bases, the J end by 5 bases, with 15 bases between. The CDR3 spans 14 residues. DNA of the CDR3: TGTGCCAGCAGTCCAGTTTCCCAGGGGGAGACCCAGTACTTC. Amino acids: CASSPVSQGETQYF.

This clonotype has a handful of counts. The rearrangement uses TRBV29-1 and TRBJ1-2; D remains unclear. Trimming cost V 2 bases and J 0 bases, with 4 bases left between them. The CDR3 contains 12 residues. The germline V gene has CDR1 SQVTM and CDR2 ANQGSEA. CDR3 nucleotides: TGCAGCGTTGAAATGCCTAACTATGGCTACACCTTC. Translation gives CSVEMPNYGYTF.

This clonotype was seen more than once but under ten times. At one boundary the junction diverges from the germline segment, which might be a read error. The chain is built from TRBV7-9 and TRBJ2-1; 13 bases fit TRBD2. Germline assignment: CDR1 SEHNR and CDR2 FQNEAQ (reference sequence). The CDR3 length is 11 residues. CDR3 in amino acids: CASSQGTSGIF. In DNA form, the CDR3 reads TGTGCCAGCAGTCAAGGGACTAGCGGGATCTTC. The whole variable domain, remainder taken from reference TRBV7-9 and TRBJ2-1, is DTGVSQNPRHKITKRGQNVTFRCDPISEHNRLYWYRQTLGQGPEFLTYFQNEAQLEKSRLLSDRFSAERPKGSFSTLEIQRTEQGDSAMYLCASSQGTSGIFGPGTRLTVL.

This clonotype was counted between two and nine times. J is TRBJ2-7 and V is TRBV5-1; no clear D gene. V was shortened by 3 bases and J by 5 bases, with 9 bases between the two germline ends. This CDR3 contains 12 residues. CDR1 and CDR2 (germline): SGHRS, YFSETQ. CDR3 loop: CASSSSFHEQYF. CDR3 nucleotide sequence: TGCGCCAGCAGCTCCTCATTCCACGAGCAGTACTTC.